This T cell receptor (beta chain) was recorded in a study of cytomegalovirus exposure and HLA in healthy donors. Germline loops: CDR1 MNHNY, CDR2 SVGAGI (reference sequence). Deletions cut 0 bases from V and 0 bases from J, with 12 bases between. The CDR3 totals 16 residues. The PCR ran on 60 Vbeta and 13 Jbeta primers. Only in-frame clones appear in the TCRdb table, and some are missing; sequencing was by immunoSEQ multiplex PCR. There are around 150,000 clones in the sample; roughly 70% occur only once, and over 3% lies in the top ten. The sequence derives from a male donor in good health and CMV-seronegative. This sequence joins TRBV6-6 and TRBJ2-7; D perhaps matches TRBD1 (5 bases). The sequenced material came from PBMCs. CDR3 DNA: TGTGCCAGCAGTTACTCGGCGCGACAGAACTCCTACGAGCAGTACTTC. Its translation is CASSYSARQNSYEQYF.